Given below is one T cell receptor beta chain in context. The data are from a study of blood T cells in healthy people across ages. Study summary: Capturing about one barcoded beta molecule per two T cells was achieved by template switching.

Using a J-beta primer mix together with a sample-barcoded 5' primer, a second PCR was run for roughly 6 to 12 cycles. Every sample produced at least 2.5 million CDR3-containing paired-end reads. One entry per CDR3 protein, called by TCRdb with MiXCR from the 5' RACE reads. The table records 1.4 million to 1.5 million distinct CDR3 sequences, 42% of them present only once. Sequenced: blood. The TCR sequence derives from a woman aged 18-30 years in good health.

CDR3 bases: TGTGCCAGCAGCTTCGAGACAGGGGTGGCAGATACGCAGTATTTT. This gives the protein CASSFETGVADTQYF. The chain couples TRBV7-9 to TRBJ2-3, with 8 positions matching TRBD1. After removal of 3 bases from V and 4 bases from J, the junction contained 6 bases not matched to a gene. Germline CDR1 is SEHNR and CDR2 is FQNEAQ (reference sequence). The CDR3 loop spans 15 amino acids.